This T cell receptor (beta chain) was recorded in a study of blood T cell repertoires in COVID-19. Study details: The United States, Italy and Spain supplied acute and convalescent COVID-19 samples.

V shed 0 bases and J shed 4 bases, with 6 bases lying between them. From germline, CDR1 is MNHEY and CDR2 SVGEGT. The CDR3 loop spans 13 amino acids. How the authors handled the data: Amplification of reference gene primers was used by the study to estimate nucleated cell counts. Assay used: immunoSEQ multiplex PCR; TCRdb lists only in-frame clones, some missing. V, J and clone size derive from that table, while D and trimming were established from the DNA sequence. Among a few hundred thousand clones listed, 80% were seen once. The chain employs TRBV6-2 or TRBV6-3 and TRBJ1-2; D gene unclear. The sequence was collected from a human donor in a cohort sampled during active COVID-19. The material sequenced was peripheral blood. Here the CDR3 reads CASSYSQFYGYTF. DNA of the CDR3: TGTGCCAGCAGTTACTCACAGTTCTATGGCTACACCTTC.